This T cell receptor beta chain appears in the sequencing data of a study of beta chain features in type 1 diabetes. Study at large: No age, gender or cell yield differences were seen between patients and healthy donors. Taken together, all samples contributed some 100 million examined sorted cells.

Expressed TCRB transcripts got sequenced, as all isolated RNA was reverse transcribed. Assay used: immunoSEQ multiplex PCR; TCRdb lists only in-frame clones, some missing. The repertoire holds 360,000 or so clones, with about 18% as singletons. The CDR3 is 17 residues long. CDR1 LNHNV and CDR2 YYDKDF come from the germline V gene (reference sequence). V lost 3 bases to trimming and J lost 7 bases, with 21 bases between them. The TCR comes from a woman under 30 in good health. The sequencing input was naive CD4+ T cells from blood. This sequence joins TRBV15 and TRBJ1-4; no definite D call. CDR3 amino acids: CATSSRFSGGLSEKLFF. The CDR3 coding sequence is TGTGCCACCAGCAGTCGGTTTTCAGGCGGGCTTAGTGAAAAACTGTTTTTT.